These T cell receptor beta chains were read from a single sample in a study of cytomegalovirus exposure and HLA in healthy donors. Data came from immunoSEQ multiplex PCR; TCRdb stores just in-frame clones and leaves some out. The sample lists 150,000 to 200,000 clones; over 65% were seen once. The sample was PBMCs. These receptors all stem from a man between 18 and 35 years old in good health and CMV-seropositive. Both conserved end residues are part of each CDR3. A D gene is named only where the DNA matches it firmly. Clone size, where shown, is once, few, many, or a class for clones that have expanded.

J gene,clone size,CDR3 length,V gene,D gene,CDR3 protein,CDR3 DNA
TRBJ2-5,.,14,TRBV2,TRBD2,CASRPLAGQETQYF,TGTGCCAGCAGACCACTAGCGGGACAAGAGACCCAGTACTTC
TRBJ1-2,few,13,TRBV6-1,.,CASSPRANYGYTF,TGTGCCAGCAGTCCCAGGGCGAACTATGGCTACACCTTC
TRBJ2-5,.,15,TRBV7-2,.,CASSPSRGARETQYF,TGTGCCAGCAGCCCAAGCCGGGGGGCCAGGGAGACCCAGTACTTC
TRBJ2-7,.,13,TRBV28,TRBD2,CASSLPGTSGKSF,TGTGCCAGCAGCCTTCCCGGGACTAGCGGGAAATCCTTC
TRBJ2-7,.,14,TRBV9,.,CASSGGSASYEQYF,TGTGCCAGCAGCGGAGGGAGTGCATCCTACGAGCAGTACTTC
TRBJ2-3,.,16,TRBV5-3,TRBD1,CARGSRGRHNEDTQYF,TGTGCCAGGGGATCTAGGGGGCGTCATAACGAAGATACGCAGTATTTT
TRBJ2-1,.,16,TRBV13,.,CASSSQIPYSYNEQFF,TGTGCCAGCAGCTCTCAGATACCTTACTCCTACAATGAGCAGTTCTTC
TRBJ2-7,.,15,TRBV7-3,TRBD2,CASSQLAGGSYEQYF,TGTGCCAGCAGCCAACTAGCGGGAGGTTCCTACGAGCAGTACTTC
TRBJ2-1,.,11,TRBV5-6,.,CASSLNNEQFF,TGTGCCAGCAGCCTAAACAATGAGCAGTTCTTC
TRBJ2-7,.,15,TRBV28,TRBD1,CASSLSGTGGDEQYF,TGTGCCAGCAGTTTGAGCGGGACAGGGGGCGACGAGCAGTACTTC
TRBJ2-3,.,11,TRBV11-2,.,CASSHTDTQYF,TGTGCCAGCAGCCACACAGATACGCAGTATTTT
TRBJ2-1,.,15,TRBV11-3,TRBD1,CASSLNGQVYNEQFF,TGTGCCAGCAGCTTAAATGGACAGGTATACAATGAGCAGTTCTTC
TRBJ2-1,once,16,TRBV27,TRBD1,CASSFRRTGDANEQFF,TGTGCCAGCAGTTTTAGGCGGACAGGGGACGCCAATGAGCAGTTCTTC
TRBJ1-3,few,16,TRBV9,.,CASSARTGNSGNTIYF,TGTGCCAGCAGCGCCCGGACCGGGAACTCTGGAAACACCATATATTTT
TRBJ1-4,.,16,TRBV4-1,.,CASSPASLATNEKLFF,TGCGCCAGCAGTCCCGCAAGCTTAGCAACTAATGAAAAACTGTTTTTT
TRBJ2-3,.,16,TRBV25-1,TRBD2,CASSDRTSGSSDTQYF,TGTGCCAGCAGTGATCGGACTAGCGGGAGTTCTGATACGCAGTATTTT
TRBJ2-1,.,18,TRBV9,TRBD1,CASSPFDSRDRELSEQFF,TGTGCCAGCAGCCCGTTCGACTCCCGGGACAGGGAATTGAGTGAGCAGTTCTTC
TRBJ2-1,.,14,TRBV5-6,.,CASSFTRTNNEQFF,TGTGCCAGCAGCTTCACCAGGACTAACAATGAGCAGTTCTTC
TRBJ2-7,.,14,TRBV6-5,TRBD2,CASSSGLAGGEQYF,TGTGCCAGCAGCTCGGGACTAGCGGGAGGCGAGCAGTACTTC
TRBJ2-5,.,16,TRBV11-2,.,CASSLDLVTGRETQYF,TGTGCCAGCAGCTTAGATCTAGTTACAGGGAGAGAGACCCAGTACTTC
TRBJ1-1,.,15,TRBV19,.,CASSKGYRTNTEAFF,TGTGCCAGTAGTAAGGGCTACAGGACCAACACTGAAGCTTTCTTT
TRBJ2-3,once,15,TRBV19,.,CASSSSLAATDTQYF,TGTGCCAGTAGCTCGTCGTTAGCGGCCACAGATACGCAGTATTTT
TRBJ2-7,.,15,TRBV6-6,.,CASSYREDSTYEQYF,TGTGCCAGCAGTTACCGCGAGGACAGCACCTACGAGCAGTACTTC
TRBJ2-2,.,14,TRBV5-1,.,CASSEGPGTGELFF,TGCGCCAGCAGCGAAGGACCAGGGACCGGGGAGCTGTTTTTT